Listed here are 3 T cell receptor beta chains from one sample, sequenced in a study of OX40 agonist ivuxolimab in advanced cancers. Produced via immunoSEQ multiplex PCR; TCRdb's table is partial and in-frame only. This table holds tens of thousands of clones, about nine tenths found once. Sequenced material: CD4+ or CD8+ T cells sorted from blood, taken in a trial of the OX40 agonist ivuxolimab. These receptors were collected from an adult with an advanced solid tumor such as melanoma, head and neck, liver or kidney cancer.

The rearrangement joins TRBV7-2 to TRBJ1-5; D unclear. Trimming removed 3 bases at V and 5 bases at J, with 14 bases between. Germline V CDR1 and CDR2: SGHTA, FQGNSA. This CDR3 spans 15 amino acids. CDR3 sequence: CASSFTATSHQPQHF. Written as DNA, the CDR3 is TGTGCCAGCAGCTTTACCGCAACGTCCCATCAGCCCCAGCATTTT.

The CDR3 DNA sequence: TGCAGTGCTCTGAAACAAAATGAGCAGTTCTTC. This encodes CSALKQNEQFF. The gene calls are TRBV20-1 and TRBJ2-1; D is unresolved. This CDR3 spans 11 amino acids. Trimming cost V 5 bases and J 7 bases, with 9 bases left between them. Per germline, CDR1 DFQATT and CDR2 SNEGSKA (reference sequence).

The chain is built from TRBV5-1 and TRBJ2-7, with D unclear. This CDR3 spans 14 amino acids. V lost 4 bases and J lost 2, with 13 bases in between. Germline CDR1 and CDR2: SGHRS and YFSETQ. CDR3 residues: CASSPGDTTYEQYF. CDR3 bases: TGCGCCAGCAGCCCCGGAGACACTACCTACGAGCAGTACTTC.